This entry lists 3 T cell receptor beta chains sequenced from one sample in a study of Ad26.COV2.S vaccination and SARS-CoV-2 variants. Treatment denoted: 15 to 20 received Ad26.COV2.S at low or high dose, single or two shots; about 5 received placebo; per-sample allocation not given. Samples came from day 63 after the first vaccine or placebo injection. Profiled with immunoSEQ multiplex PCR; TCRdb holds only in-frame clones, not every one. Of about 460,000 clones in the sample, around 89% were seen once. The sample in question was peripheral blood, obtained in a trial of Ad26.COV2.S vaccine versus placebo. Receptor source: a person aged 18 to 59 who received the Ad26.COV2.S COVID-19 vaccine or a placebo.

CDR3 in amino acids: CASSPRWTSGYNEQFF. CDR3 nucleotide sequence: TGTGCCAGCTCACCGCGTTGGACTAGCGGCTACAATGAGCAGTTCTTC. J is TRBJ2-1 and V is TRBV18, with 10 bases identical to TRBD2. The CDR3 is made up of 16 amino acids. The germline V gene encodes CDR1 KGHSH and CDR2 LQKENI. V gave up 3 bases and J gave up 3 bases; unmatched junction bases: 5.

The table lists this clone with a few counts. This CDR3 reads CASSFDQVNTEAFF. CDR3 DNA sequence: TGTGCCAGCAGTTTCGACCAGGTTAACACTGAAGCTTTCTTT. The V and J genes are TRBV6-5 and TRBJ1-1; D uncertain. The germline V gene has CDR1 MNHEY and CDR2 SVGAGI. The CDR3 extends over 14 amino acids. V lost 4 bases, J lost 2 bases, and 11 bases lay in between.

The gene calls are TRBV10-2 and TRBJ2-7; TRBD2 matches at 10 bases. The V gene's germline CDR1 is WSHSY and CDR2 SAAADI. The CDR3 consists of 15 residues. With V trimmed by 6 bases and J by 12 bases, 17 bases remained unmatched. CDR3 in amino acids: CASSPGLAAVRGLYF. In DNA, the CDR3 is TGCGCCAGCAGCCCCGGACTAGCGGCAGTCAGGGGGCTGTACTTC.